This TCR beta chain was observed in a study of CD8+CD57+ T cells in acquired aplastic anemia. Study observations and caveats: The study found no significant CD8+ Simpson's diversity difference between patients and controls.

Previously, flow cytometry had revealed CD8+CD57+ cell expansion in the patients chosen for sequencing. TCR beta VDJ and CDR3 profiles were obtained from a genomic DNA template. TCRdb ran MiXCR on the reads and lists one entry per CDR3 protein. There are approximately 180,000 distinct CDR3 sequences in the sample; roughly 63% occur only once, and under 55% lies in the top ten. CDR3 length: 17 amino acids. Germline trimming cut 7 bases from V and 7 bases from J; bases unmatched to any gene: 11. Germline loops: CDR1 LNHDA, CDR2 SQIVND (reference sequence). Worth noting for this clonotype: Its antigen is not identified.

The sequence was collected from a human donor with aplastic anemia. The sequencing input was sorted CD4+, CD8+, or CD8+CD57+ T cells (not recorded which) from PBMCs. The gene calls are TRBV19 and TRBJ2-1, with 15 positions matching TRBD2. The CDR3 here is CASKAQGLAGGFNEQFF. CDR3 coding DNA: TGTGCCAGTAAAGCTCAGGGACTAGCGGGGGGTTTTAATGAGCAGTTCTTC.